This T cell receptor (beta chain) came from a study of T cell repertoires in cytomegalovirus infection. As for the study in general: Evidence of both CMV infection and a matching HLA type came from public TCR beta signatures.

The CDR3 covers 17 residues. V shed 0 bases and J 1 base; nucleotides not matched to a gene: 7. The V gene's germline CDR1 is LNHNV and CDR2 YYDKDF (reference sequence). Using its own MiXCR run on the reads, TCRdb lists one record per CDR3 protein. The table shows 500,000 to 600,000 distinct CDR3 sequences, with approximately 15% occurring only once. Findings of the study overall: CMV-specific TCR beta clonotypes restricted by HLA-C dominated the ex vivo response.

This clonotype has a handful of counts. No antigen is known for it. The chain carries TRBV15 and TRBJ2-5; TRBD2 agrees at 8 bases. The receptor's source is a human donor in good health (CMV status not recorded). Some clones in this sample may be carry-over from other donors' samples. Sequencing was performed on CD8+ T cells from PBMCs. The DNA of the CDR3 is TGTGCCACCAGCAGAGATCGGGAGGGGGAAATCCAAGAGACCCAGTACTTC. Its protein is CATSRDREGEIQETQYF. Full variable domain (remainder filled in from reference TRBV15 and TRBJ2-5): DAMVIQNPRYQVTQFGKPVTLSCSQTLNHNVMYWYQQKSSQAPKLLFHYYDKDFNNEADTPDNFQSRRPNTSFCFLDIRSPGLGDTAMYLCATSRDREGEIQETQYFGPGTRLLVL.